One sample yielded the 13 T cell receptor beta chains listed below, sequenced in a study of radiotherapy plus CTLA-4 blockade in lung cancer. Method: immunoSEQ multiplex PCR; TCRdb's copy keeps in-frame clones and lacks some. The sample contains about 76,000 clones, more than 60% of which appear only once. The specimen was peripheral blood, collected from a patient treated with radiotherapy plus ipilimumab. The receptors here all came from a human donor with non-small cell lung cancer whose response to radiotherapy plus ipilimumab could not be evaluated. Some clones in this sample may be carry-over from other donors' samples.

The chain joins TRBV27 to TRBJ2-2; TRBD2 is a possible D gene (6 bases). Germline CDR1 reads MNHEY; CDR2 reads SMNVEV (reference sequence). V shed 1 base and J shed 2 bases, with 14 bases lying between them. There are 17 residues in the CDR3. In DNA, the CDR3 is TGTGCCAGCAGTTTATACCCCGGGGGACCAAACACCGGGGAGCTGTTTTTT. This encodes CASSLYPGGPNTGELFF.

This rearrangement joins TRBV27 to TRBJ1-1; tentative D call: TRBD1 (5 bases). CDR1 MNHEY and CDR2 SMNVEV come from the germline V gene (reference sequence). The CDR3 extends over 13 amino acids. Between the trimmed V and J ends, which lost 3 bases and 4 bases, there was a span of 9 bases. CDR3 sequence (DNA): TGTGCCAGCAGTTTCTGGGGGGGCACTGAAGCTTTCTTT. Its translation is CASSFWGGTEAFF.

This clone was observed a single time. CDR3 nucleotide sequence: TGTGCCAGCAGTGTAGGGAGCGGGACTGAAGCTTTCTTT. Amino acids: CASSVGSGTEAFF. The rearrangement joins TRBV6-4 to TRBJ1-1; no reliable D call. Germline CDR1 MRHNA, CDR2 SNTAGT. CDR3 size: 13 residues. Trimming left V 4 bases short and J 5 bases short, with 11 bases between.

This clone was recorded once. This chain links TRBV5-5 with TRBJ2-7; 7 nucleotides match TRBD2. CDR1 and CDR2 (germline): SGHKS, YYEKEE (reference sequence). V dropped 5 bases and J dropped 2; count of bases not matched to a gene: 10. CDR3 length equals 15 residues. CDR3 sequence: CASSQRWRETYEQYF. The CDR3, as DNA: TGTGCCAGCAGTCAGAGGTGGCGGGAGACCTACGAGCAGTACTTC.

The V and J genes are TRBV4-1 and TRBJ1-2; D remains ambiguous. This CDR3 contains 12 residues. V was trimmed by 0 bases and J by 8 bases, leaving 7 bases between them. Germline lookup yields CDR1 MGHRA and CDR2 YSYEKL. The CDR3 spells CASSQDLEGYTF. CDR3 in DNA: TGCGCCAGCAGCCAAGATCTAGAAGGCTACACCTTC.

The genes are TRBV19 and TRBJ2-6; TRBD1 matches at 7 bases. The CDR3 runs to 18 residues. The V and J ends lost 4 bases and 4 bases, in that order; junction bases with no gene match: 13. Germline CDR1 and CDR2: LNHDA and SQIVND (reference sequence). The CDR3 loop reads CASSNPGQVLIGANVLTF. CDR3 in DNA: TGTGCCAGTAGTAATCCCGGACAGGTATTGATCGGGGCCAACGTCCTGACTTTC.

This chain uses TRBV6-5 with TRBJ2-4; 7 nucleotides align to TRBD1. This CDR3 spans 15 amino acids. Germline CDR1 reads MNHEY; CDR2 reads SVGAGI. V lost 4 bases and J lost 11; bases outside the gene matches: 14. The CDR3 DNA is TGTGCCAGCAGTTCCTTGAGGGACAGCCTTTTGTTTCAGTACTTC. This encodes CASSSLRDSLLFQYF.

V is TRBV7-3 and J is TRBJ2-5; TRBD2 aligns across 9 bases. CDR3 length: 14 residues. J gave up 1 base and V 6 bases, and 3 bases lay outside the gene matches. The germline CDR1 and CDR2 sequences are SGHTA and FQGTGA. In nucleotides, the CDR3 is TGTGCCAGCAGTCGCGGGGGGGCCCAAGAGACCCAGTACTTC. Translation gives CASSRGGAQETQYF.

This chain connects TRBV19 to TRBJ2-5; 9 positions agree with TRBD1. Losses at the gene ends were 6 bases for V and 3 bases for J; bases not matched to a gene: 5. Germline CDR1 and CDR2: LNHDA and SQIVND (reference sequence). CDR3 size: 14 residues. This CDR3 is CASSLRTGEETQYF. Here the CDR3 DNA reads TGTGCCAGTAGCCTTAGGACAGGGGAAGAGACCCAGTACTTC.

The CDR3 DNA reads TGTGCCAGCAGCCCTCCCGAGAAGGGGGCAAGAGGCTACACCTTC. As protein: CASSPPEKGARGYTF. The chain combines TRBV5-4 with TRBJ1-2, with 7 nucleotides matching TRBD1. Germline V gene sequence: CDR1 SGHNT, CDR2 YYREEE (reference sequence). This CDR3 is built from 15 residues. J was trimmed by 8 bases and V by 4 bases; bases with no gene match: 14.

The chain employs TRBV19 and TRBJ2-2; 9 bases map to TRBD2. This CDR3 comprises 15 residues. Germline trimming cut 6 bases from V and 6 bases from J; bases unmatched to any gene: 8. From germline, CDR1 is LNHDA and CDR2 SQIVND (reference sequence). CDR3 sequence reads: CASRTLAGRAGELFF. CDR3 DNA: TGTGCCAGTAGGACTCTAGCGGGGAGGGCCGGGGAGCTGTTTTTT.

This clone was counted a few times. The chain recombines TRBV21-1 with TRBJ1-5; TRBD1 reflects the table's D call only, with no check against the DNA. TRBV21-1 is deemed a pseudogene. The CDR3 extends over 15 amino acids. The DNA for the CDR3 is TGTGCCAGCAGCATCGGACAGGGGGCTAATCAGCCCCAGCATTTT. Translation gives CASSIGQGANQPQHF.

This chain connects TRBV11-2 to TRBJ2-1; 8 nucleotides agree with TRBD1. Unmatched junction bases numbered 11, after V lost 5 bases and J lost 8 bases. CDR3 size: 15 residues. CDR1 and CDR2 from the germline V gene are SGHAT and FQNNGV. CDR3 in amino acids: CASSLQGQVGYEQFF. The DNA of the CDR3 is TGTGCCAGCAGCCTCCAGGGACAGGTGGGATATGAGCAGTTCTTC. The full variable domain, its missing parts supplied by reference TRBV11-2 and TRBJ2-1, is EAGVAQSPRYKIIEKRQSVAFWCNPISGHATLYWYQQILGQGPKLLIQFQNNGVVDDSQLPKDRFSAERLKGVDSTLKIQPAKLEDSAVYLCASSLQGQVGYEQFFGPGTRLTVL.